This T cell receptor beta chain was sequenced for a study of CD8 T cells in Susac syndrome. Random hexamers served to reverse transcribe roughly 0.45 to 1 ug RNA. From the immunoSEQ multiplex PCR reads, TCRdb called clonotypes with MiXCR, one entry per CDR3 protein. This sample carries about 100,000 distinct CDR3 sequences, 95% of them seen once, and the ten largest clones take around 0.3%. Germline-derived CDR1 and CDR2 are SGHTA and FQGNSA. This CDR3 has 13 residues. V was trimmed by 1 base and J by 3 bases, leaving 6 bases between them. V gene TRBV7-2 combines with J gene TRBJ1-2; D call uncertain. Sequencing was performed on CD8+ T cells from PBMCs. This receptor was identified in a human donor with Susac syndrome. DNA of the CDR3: TGTGCCAGCAGCTTAGGGCGCGACTATGGCTACACCTTC. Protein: CASSLGRDYGYTF.